Following are 26 T cell receptor beta chains from one sample sequenced in a study of regulatory T cells in long-lasting Graves disease (dated by TCRdb to the early 2020s). The library was obtained by multiplex PCR. Sequencing used an Illumina HiSeq 4000. iRepertoire HTBI primers and Arm-PCR amplification of CDR3 regions were used to construct TCR beta libraries. TCRdb cleaned the public reads at Q25 with fastp, built clones with MiXCR and kept in-frame beta chains. Every entry covers one CDR3 protein and lists the most common genes and DNA from its rows. The sample yields 500,000 to 700,000 distinct CDR3 sequences; under 20% were counted once. Around a sixth of the sample is held by the ten biggest clonotypes. This specimen's time point label, per the study, means: newly diagnosed GD, antithyroid drugs for less than 3 months. For both TCR sequencing and RNA sequencing, RNA was extracted from PBMCs using TRIzol.

This sample was shared with a second study, whose subject was T cells in Graves' hyperthyroidism and ophthalmopathy.

Here the sequenced sample was peripheral blood mononuclear cells (PBMCs), taken at new diagnosis, from a patient treated with antithyroid drugs. These receptors were collected from a woman aged 30 to 39 with Graves disease. Donor details come from another sample of the same person, matched by shared clones.

The V call is TRBV18, the J call TRBJ1-1; 8 bases align to TRBD1. Trimming removed 4 bases from V and 6 bases from J; junction bases left unmatched: 7. The CDR3 totals 14 residues. Germline V gives CDR1 KGHSH, CDR2 LQKENI. CDR3 DNA sequence: TGTGCCAGCTCACTCGACAGGGGTGGCTCTGAAGCTTTCTTT. Its translation: CASSLDRGGSEAFF.

This clonotype was picked up a small number of times. The DNA of the CDR3 is TGTGCCTGGAACCGGGGAGGCGGGAGTGGAAAGCAGTACTTC. Translation: CAWNRGGGSGKQYF. The V call is TRBV30, the J call TRBJ2-7; 7 nucleotides agree with TRBD2. The germline gives CDR1 GTSNPN, CDR2 SVGIG (reference sequence). The V gene end was trimmed by 4 bases and the J gene end by 8 bases; junction bases not matched to a gene: 14. The CDR3 runs 14 residues.

This clonotype showed up just once. The chain employs TRBV13 and TRBJ1-1; D remains ambiguous. This CDR3 is 12 amino acids long. V was trimmed by 9 bases and J by 1 base, leaving 9 bases between them. The V gene's germline CDR1 is PRHDT and CDR2 FYEKMQ (reference sequence). CDR3 sequence (DNA): TGTGCCAGTGAACTGTGGAACACTGAAGCTTTCTTT. Amino acid sequence: CASELWNTEAFF.

A few counts support this clonotype. J is TRBJ2-5 and V is TRBV3-1; weak D call: TRBD2 (7 bases). Germline V CDR1 and CDR2: LGHDT, YNNKEL (reference sequence). This CDR3 is 15 amino acids long. Trimming stripped 1 base from V and 10 bases from J, with 19 bases between. DNA of the CDR3: TGTGCCAGCAGCCAAGCGCTCAGGGGCAGGGAGGGCCAGTACTTC. Protein product: CASSQALRGREGQYF.

This clonotype was seen a few times. The chain links TRBV9 to TRBJ2-3; D not certain. With 0 bases removed from V and 6 bases from J, the gap between germline ends came to 14 bases. In germline, CDR1 is SGDLS, CDR2 YYNGEE. This CDR3 comprises 15 residues. The CDR3 loop is CASSVGVGRMDTQYF. CDR3 nucleotide sequence: TGTGCCAGCAGCGTAGGGGTGGGCAGAATGGATACGCAGTATTTT. Based on the CDR3 plus reference TRBV9 and TRBJ2-3, the full variable domain is DSGVTQTPKHLITATGQRVTLRCSPRSGDLSVYWYQQSLDQGLQFLIQYYNGEERAKGNILERFSAQQFPDLHSELNLSSLELGDSALYFCASSVGVGRMDTQYFGPGTRLTVL.

V gene TRBV30 combines with J gene TRBJ2-3; no firm D call. From germline, CDR1 is GTSNPN and CDR2 SVGIG (reference sequence). The V gene lost 2 bases and the J gene lost 0 bases, with 9 bases spanning the gap. The length of the CDR3 is 14 residues. The CDR3 coding sequence is TGTGCCTGGAGTCAGTTTATGAGCACAGATACGCAGTATTTT. Translated: CAWSQFMSTDTQYF.

There are many counts of this clonotype. The rearrangement uses TRBV5-1 and TRBJ1-1, with a possible D match to TRBD1 (6 bases). Per the germline V gene, CDR1 is SGHRS and CDR2 is YFSETQ. There are 14 residues in the CDR3. V was shortened by 4 bases and J by 3 bases, with 13 bases between the two germline ends. CDR3 sequence: CASSAYHRDTEAFF. The CDR3 DNA reads as TGCGCCAGCAGCGCCTACCACAGGGACACTGAAGCTTTCTTT.

There are many counts of this clonotype. The chain joins TRBV28 to TRBJ2-7; D is possibly TRBD2 (5 bases). The CDR3 totals 15 residues. V was trimmed by 2 bases and J by 4 bases, leaving 15 bases between them. Germline CDR1 is MDHEN and CDR2 is SYDVKM. The CDR3 nucleotides are TGTGCCAGCAGTTTAGATCCGGGAAGAGGGTACGAGCAGTACTTC. This sequence encodes CASSLDPGRGYEQYF.

The gene calls are TRBV5-1 and TRBJ2-1, with D unresolved. This CDR3 region has 14 residues. The ends were cut back, 0 bases at V and 6 bases at J, with 10 bases in the middle. Germline V gives CDR1 SGHRS, CDR2 YFSETQ. Here the CDR3 DNA reads TGCGCCAGCAGCTTGGAACGTTGGGCCAATGAGCAGTTCTTC. Its translation: CASSLERWANEQFF.

This clonotype was seen more than once but under ten times. The V and J genes are TRBV4-1 and TRBJ2-5; 8 bases match TRBD1. The germline CDR1 and CDR2 sequences are MGHRA and YSYEKL. J was trimmed by 2 bases and V by 4 bases; bases with no gene match: 3. This CDR3 has 14 residues. CDR3 coding DNA: TGCGCCAGCAGCCTTCACAGGGGGCAAGAGACCCAGTACTTC. Encoded protein: CASSLHRGQETQYF.

This clonotype was seen at least ten times. The chain joins TRBV2 to TRBJ2-1; 7 nucleotides line up with TRBD2. Germline-derived CDR1 and CDR2 are SNHLY and FYNNEI. The CDR3 is 13 residues long. J was trimmed by 9 bases and V by 7 bases; bases with no gene match: 9. The CDR3 loop is CASKAGAPGEQFF. For the CDR3, the DNA is TGTGCCAGCAAGGCGGGAGCCCCAGGTGAGCAGTTCTTC.

The J gene is TRBJ2-1, the V gene TRBV20-1; TRBD2 matches 10 bases. The CDR3 covers 18 residues. Germline V gene lookup returns CDR1 DFQATT and CDR2 SNEGSKA (reference sequence). With V trimmed by 1 base and J by 2 bases, 11 bases remained unmatched. The CDR3 sequence is CSARGVFSGGGAYNEQFF. The DNA of the CDR3 is TGCAGTGCTAGAGGGGTTTTCAGCGGGGGGGGGGCCTACAATGAGCAGTTCTTC.

This clonotype showed up many times. This chain joins TRBV20-1 and TRBJ2-1; D is possibly TRBD2 (6 bases). Germline CDR1 DFQATT, CDR2 SNEGSKA (reference sequence). V gave up 6 bases and J gave up 9 bases, with 12 bases separating them. CDR3 length equals 11 residues. CDR3 in amino acids: CSARLAIEQFF. In DNA form, the CDR3 reads TGCAGTGCCCGTCTAGCGATTGAGCAGTTCTTC.

A word on this clonotype: The junction does not match germline at one end; this may be a read error. J is TRBJ1-2 and V is TRBV29-1, with 7 bases aligning to TRBD1. Per germline, CDR1 SQVTM and CDR2 ANQGSEA. The CDR3 is 12 residues long. The CDR3 loop reads CSQKTPGQTLDF. CDR3 DNA sequence: TGCAGTCAGAAAACCCCGGGACAGACTCTCGACTTC. Full variable domain (rest looked up from reference TRBV29-1 and TRBJ1-2): SAVISQKPSRDICQRGTSLTIQCQVDSQVTMMFWYRQQPGQSLTLIATANQGSEATYESGFVIDKFPISRPNLTFSTLTVSNMSPEDSSIYLCSQKTPGQTLDFGSGTRLTVV.

This clonotype was counted at least ten times. The chain combines TRBV3-1 with TRBJ2-1, with 14 bases lining up with TRBD2. The CDR3 runs to 15 residues. V shed 4 bases, J shed 15 bases, and the junction held 11 bases outside the gene matches. CDR1 LGHDT and CDR2 YNNKEL come from the germline V gene (reference sequence). The CDR3 DNA reads TGTGCCAGCAGCCGTGGGACTAGCGGGAGACTAGTTCTGTTCTTC. This codes for CASSRGTSGRLVLFF.

This clonotype has at least ten counts. V usage is TRBV7-9 and J usage is TRBJ1-4; D gene uncertain. CDR3 length equals 11 residues. V was shortened by 6 bases and J by 8 bases, with 7 bases between the two germline ends. Germline V gene sequence: CDR1 SEHNR, CDR2 FQNEAQ (reference sequence). Here the CDR3 DNA reads TGTGCCAGCAGTTCATCGGAAAAACTGTTTTTT. Residues: CASSSSEKLFF.

This clonotype showed up just a few times. This may arise from a read error, as a much more abundant clone is one base away. Because the CDR3 is missing its conserved closing phenylalanine or tryptophan, this is likely a read error. The CDR3 DNA reads TGTGCCAGCATTACTCCGGGCCGCCGGGGCAACGAGCAGTACTCC. Amino acids: CASITPGRRGNEQYS. V and J are TRBV2 and TRBJ2-7, with D possibly being TRBD1 or TRBD2 (5 bases each). CDR3 length equals 15 residues. Germline CDR1 SNHLY, CDR2 FYNNEI. Between the trimmed V and J ends, which lost 7 bases and 5 bases, there was a span of 21 bases.

This clonotype was seen many times. V gene TRBV12-3 or TRBV12-4 combines with J gene TRBJ2-7, with 10 bases matching TRBD2. The CDR3 contains 15 residues. Trimming took 2 bases from V and 6 from J; bases not matched to a gene: 7. The chain's CDR3 is CASSLLAGVPAEQYF. CDR3 DNA sequence: TGTGCCAGCAGTTTACTAGCGGGAGTTCCAGCCGAGCAGTACTTC.

CDR3 sequence: CSASPSLHYEQYF. The CDR3 DNA reads as TGCAGTGCTAGTCCCTCCCTCCACTACGAGCAGTACTTC. V is TRBV20-1 and J is TRBJ2-7, with D unresolved. V was trimmed by 3 bases and J by 3 bases, leaving 12 bases between them. This CDR3 is built from 13 residues. The germline CDR1 and CDR2 sequences are DFQATT and SNEGSKA (reference sequence).

This clonotype appeared many times. The V and J genes are TRBV12-3 or TRBV12-4 and TRBJ2-5; maybe TRBD1 (5 bases). V lost 3 bases and J 5 bases, leaving 16 bases between the germline ends. This CDR3 contains 15 residues. This chain's CDR3 is CASSFSGFSSETQYF. CDR3 DNA sequence: TGTGCCAGCAGTTTCTCAGGGTTTTCCTCGGAGACCCAGTACTTC.

This clonotype has just a few counts. The J gene is TRBJ1-1, the V gene TRBV4-2; D remains ambiguous. The CDR3 length is 13 residues. V was clipped by 7 bases and J by 3 bases, with 12 bases between them. The germline CDR1 and CDR2 sequences are LGHNA and YNFKEQ. This chain's CDR3 is CASNDIWDTEAFF. CDR3 in DNA: TGTGCCAGCAACGACATTTGGGACACTGAAGCTTTCTTT.

A word on this clonotype: A read error may be the cause here, since a much bigger clone is one base away. V usage is TRBV20-1 and J usage is TRBJ1-1; D might be TRBD1 (5 bases). The CDR3 length is 14 residues. Trimming removed 6 bases at V and 1 base at J, with 15 bases between. CDR1 and CDR2 from the germline V gene are DFQATT and SNEGSKA (reference sequence). The DNA of the CDR3 is TGCAGTGCCCCCTCCAGGGCAGCGAACACTGAAGCTTTCTTT. Residues: CSAPSRAANTEAFF.

The chain links TRBV4-1 to TRBJ2-3, with D tentatively TRBD1 (6 bases). Trimming stripped 0 bases from V and 3 bases from J, with 10 bases between. This CDR3 is 15 amino acids long. Germline V CDR1 and CDR2: MGHRA, YSYEKL. The CDR3: CASSQDPQGTDTQYF. CDR3 DNA: TGCGCCAGCAGCCAAGACCCACAGGGTACAGATACGCAGTATTTT.

In its sample, this clonotype was seen many times. The chain is built from TRBV19 and TRBJ2-7, with a tentative D call TRBD2 (5 bases). CDR3 size: 16 residues. The germline V and J ends were trimmed by 1 base and 3 bases, with 16 bases remaining between them. Germline V gives CDR1 LNHDA, CDR2 SQIVND (reference sequence). The CDR3 nucleotides are TGTGCCAGTAGTATAGGTTCCGAGGGTTCGGACTACGAGCAGTACTTC. Protein: CASSIGSEGSDYEQYF.

In its sample, this clonotype was seen many times. V usage is TRBV11-1 and J usage is TRBJ1-1; D not certain. The CDR3 loop spans 13 amino acids. V gave up 3 bases and J gave up 3 bases, with 8 bases separating them. CDR1 is SGHAT, CDR2 FQDESV, per germline (reference sequence). This CDR3 is CASSFLGDTEAFF. The CDR3, as DNA: TGTGCCAGCAGCTTTCTTGGGGACACTGAAGCTTTCTTT. Together with reference TRBV11-1 and TRBJ1-1, the CDR3 gives the full variable domain: EAEVAQSPRYKITEKSQAVAFWCDPISGHATLYWYRQILGQGPELLVQFQDESVVDDSQLPKDRFSAERLKGVDSTLKIQPAELGDSAMYLCASSFLGDTEAFFGQGTRLTVV.

V usage is TRBV7-2 and J usage is TRBJ1-3; maybe TRBD1 (5 bases). The CDR3 has 14 amino acids. Germline V lookup: CDR1 SGHTA, CDR2 FQGNSA. Between the trimmed V and J ends, which lost 6 bases and 0 bases, there was a span of 9 bases. In nucleotides, the CDR3 is TGTGCCAGCAGGACGACAGACTCTGGAAACACCATATATTTT. Translation gives CASRTTDSGNTIYF.